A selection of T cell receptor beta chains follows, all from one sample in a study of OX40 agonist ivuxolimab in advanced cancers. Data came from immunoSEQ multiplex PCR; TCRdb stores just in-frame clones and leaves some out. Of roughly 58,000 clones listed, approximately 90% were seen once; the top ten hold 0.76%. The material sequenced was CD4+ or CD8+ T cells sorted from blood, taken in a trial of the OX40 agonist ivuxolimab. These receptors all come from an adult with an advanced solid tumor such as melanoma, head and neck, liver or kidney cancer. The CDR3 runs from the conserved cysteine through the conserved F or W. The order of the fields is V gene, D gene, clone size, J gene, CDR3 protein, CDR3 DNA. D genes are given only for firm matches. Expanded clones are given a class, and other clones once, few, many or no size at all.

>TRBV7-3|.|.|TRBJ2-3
CASRFPGADTQYF
TGTGCCAGCAGGTTCCCGGGGGCAGATACGCAGTATTTT
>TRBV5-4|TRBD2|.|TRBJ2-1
CASSLELAGYNEQFF
TGTGCCAGCAGCTTGGAGCTAGCGGGGTACAATGAGCAGTTCTTC
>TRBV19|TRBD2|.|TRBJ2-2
CASTSGPGELFF
TGTGCCAGTACTAGCGGACCCGGGGAGCTGTTTTTT
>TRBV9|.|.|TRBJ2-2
CASSVRTLQNSGELFF
TGTGCCAGCAGCGTTAGGACGCTACAGAACAGCGGGGAGCTGTTTTTT
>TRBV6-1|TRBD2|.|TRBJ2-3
CASSEPGTSGRAGGGTQYF
TGTGCCAGCAGTGAACCCGGGACTAGCGGGAGGGCCGGGGGGGGTACGCAGTATTTT
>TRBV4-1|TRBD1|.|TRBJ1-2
CASSPLDREVYGYTF
TGCGCCAGCAGCCCCCTGGACAGGGAAGTTTACGGCTACACCTTC
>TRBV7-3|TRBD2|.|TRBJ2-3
CASSFSSGSGDTQYF
TGTGCCAGCAGCTTTTCTAGCGGGAGTGGGGATACGCAGTATTTT
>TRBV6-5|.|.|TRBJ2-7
CASRSDGTYEQYF
TGTGCCAGCAGATCGGACGGAACCTACGAGCAGTACTTC
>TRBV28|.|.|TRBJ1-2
CASSSTGSNYGYTF
TGTGCCAGCAGTTCGACAGGTTCTAACTATGGCTACACCTTC
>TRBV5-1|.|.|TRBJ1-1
CASSWTANTEAFF
TGCGCCAGCAGCTGGACAGCGAACACTGAAGCTTTCTTT
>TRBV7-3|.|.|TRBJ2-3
CASSLGRHTDTQYF
TGTGCCAGCAGCTTAGGGAGGCACACAGATACGCAGTATTTT
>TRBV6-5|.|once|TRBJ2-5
CASSSPPGTQYF
TGTGCCAGCAGCTCCCCACCGGGGACCCAGTACTTC
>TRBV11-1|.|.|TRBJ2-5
CASSPRPHLFQETQYF
TGTGCCAGCAGCCCGCGGCCCCATTTATTTCAAGAGACCCAGTACTTC
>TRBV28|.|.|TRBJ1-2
CASRLLTGVGPNYGYTF
TGTGCCAGCAGACTACTCACGGGAGTGGGGCCTAACTATGGCTACACCTTC
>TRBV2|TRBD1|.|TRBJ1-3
CASTRGGQGSSGNTIYF
TGTGCCAGCACCAGGGGGGGACAGGGGTCCTCTGGAAACACCATATATTTT
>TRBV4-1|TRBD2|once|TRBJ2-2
CASSQAGLAGVGTGELFF
TGCGCCAGCAGCCAAGCGGGACTAGCGGGAGTGGGCACCGGGGAGCTGTTTTTT
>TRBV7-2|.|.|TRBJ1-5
CASSLALGRDQPQHF
TGTGCCAGCAGCTTAGCGCTGGGGAGGGATCAGCCCCAGCATTTT
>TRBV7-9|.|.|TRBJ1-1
CASSLQRDTEAFF
TGTGCCAGCAGCTTGCAGAGAGACACTGAAGCTTTCTTT
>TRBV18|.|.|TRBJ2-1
CASSRTARNNEQFF
TGTGCCAGCTCACGGACGGCGAGGAACAATGAGCAGTTCTTC
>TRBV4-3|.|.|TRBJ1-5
CASSQDLTGSPQHF
TGCGCCAGCAGCCAAGATCTTACGGGCTCGCCCCAGCATTTT
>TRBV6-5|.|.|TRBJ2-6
CASSYSPAGANVLTF
TGTGCCAGCAGTTACTCGCCAGCTGGGGCCAACGTCCTGACTTTC
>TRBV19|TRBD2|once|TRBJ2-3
CASSLLAGSGSGTDTQYF
TGTGCCAGTAGCCTCCTAGCGGGATCAGGGAGTGGGACAGATACGCAGTATTTT
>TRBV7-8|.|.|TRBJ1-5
CASSPAGDSQPQHF
TGTGCCAGCAGCCCAGCGGGAGACAGTCAGCCCCAGCATTTT
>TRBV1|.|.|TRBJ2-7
CTSSQRRGLIYEQYF
TGCACCAGCAGCCAACGGCGGGGGCTTATATACGAGCAGTACTTC
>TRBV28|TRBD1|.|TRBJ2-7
CASSEADRARHEQYF
TGTGCCAGCAGTGAAGCGGACAGGGCAAGGCACGAGCAGTACTTC
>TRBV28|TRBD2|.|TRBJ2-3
CASSFSGRTDTQYF
TGTGCCAGCAGTTTTAGCGGGAGGACAGATACGCAGTATTTT
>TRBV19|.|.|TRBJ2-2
CASSYLSGELFF
TGTGCCAGTAGTTATCTTTCCGGGGAGCTGTTTTTT
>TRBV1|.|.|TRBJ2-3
CTSSPDTQYF
TGCACCAGCAGCCCAGATACGCAGTATTTT
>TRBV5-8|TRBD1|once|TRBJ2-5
CASSRDRVETQYF
TGTGCCAGCAGCCGCGACAGGGTTGAGACCCAGTACTTC
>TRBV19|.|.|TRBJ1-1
CALRFGTEAFF
TGTGCCTTAAGGTTCGGCACTGAAGCTTTCTTT
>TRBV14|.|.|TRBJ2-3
CASSLLMGTDTQYF
TGTGCCAGCAGCCTACTCATGGGCACAGATACGCAGTATTTT
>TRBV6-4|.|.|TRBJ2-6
CASSDRAGVAGANVLTF
TGTGCCAGCAGTGATAGGGCAGGGGTTGCTGGGGCCAACGTCCTGACTTTC
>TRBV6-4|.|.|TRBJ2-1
CASSDPTGSNEQFF
TGTGCCAGCAGTGACCCAACAGGGTCCAATGAGCAGTTCTTC
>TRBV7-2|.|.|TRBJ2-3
CASSTTAEGTDTQYF
TGTGCCAGCAGCACCACAGCAGAAGGCACAGATACGCAGTATTTT
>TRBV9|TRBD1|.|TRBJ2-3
CASSTRGQDSQYF
TGTGCCAGCAGCACCCGTGGACAGGATTCGCAGTATTTT